These 22 T cell receptor beta chains were sequenced from one sample in a study of T cells in narcolepsy. Clones were sequenced by immunoSEQ multiplex PCR, and TCRdb holds only the in-frame ones, with some missing. The sample includes some 25,000 clones, roughly 85% of them seen just once. The sequenced sample was memory (CD45RA-) CD4+ T cells from blood. The receptors stem from a human donor in good health.

The CDR3 DNA is TGCGCCAGCAGCCCGTATGCAGGGTCGGGTAATGAAAAACTGTTTTTT. It yields the protein CASSPYAGSGNEKLFF. J is TRBJ1-4 and V is TRBV5-1; weak D call: TRBD1 (5 bases). From germline, CDR1 is SGHRS and CDR2 YFSETQ. This CDR3 spans 16 amino acids. The V end lost 4 bases, the J end lost 4 bases, and 17 bases lay between the germline ends.

The chain employs TRBV6-1 and TRBJ2-2; tentative D call: TRBD2 (6 bases). The V end was cut by 6 bases, the J end by 4 bases, with 12 bases between. Germline V gives CDR1 MNHNS, CDR2 SASEGT. This CDR3 has 14 residues. The chain's CDR3 is CASSGTFGTGELFF. As DNA, the CDR3 is TGTGCCAGCAGCGGGACTTTCGGCACCGGGGAGCTGTTTTTT.

The CDR3 protein is CASSLGLAGGSYEQYF. CDR3 sequence (DNA): TGTGCCAGCAGCCTAGGACTAGCGGGAGGATCCTACGAGCAGTACTTC. The chain carries TRBV27 and TRBJ2-7; TRBD2 matches at 14 bases. Trimming took 6 bases from V and 1 from J; bases not matched to a gene: 5. The CDR3 consists of 16 residues. Germline lookup yields CDR1 MNHEY and CDR2 SMNVEV (reference sequence).

The gene calls are TRBV6-5 and TRBJ2-7; TRBD2 aligns across 12 bases. Trimming took 6 bases from V and 5 from J; bases not matched to a gene: 8. Per germline, CDR1 MNHEY and CDR2 SVGAGI. CDR3 length: 15 amino acids. This CDR3 reads CASSLTSGSINEQYF. The CDR3 DNA reads TGTGCCAGCAGCTTGACTAGCGGGAGTATCAACGAGCAGTACTTC.

The rearrangement links TRBV27 to TRBJ1-4; D ambiguous. Germline assignment: CDR1 MNHEY and CDR2 SMNVEV (reference sequence). The CDR3 consists of 16 residues. V was cut by 0 bases and J by 0 bases, with 8 bases left in between. The chain's CDR3 is CASSLSASSTNEKLFF. CDR3 DNA: TGTGCCAGCAGTTTATCGGCAAGTTCAACTAATGAAAAACTGTTTTTT.

This chain connects TRBV6-4 to TRBJ2-6; TRBD2 is a possible D gene (5 bases). The CDR3 covers 13 residues. Germline CDR1 reads MRHNA; CDR2 reads SNTAGT. V shed 6 bases and J shed 4 bases, with 7 bases lying between them. This CDR3 reads CASSPGGANVLTF. CDR3 coding DNA: TGTGCCAGCAGCCCGGGGGGGGCCAACGTCCTGACTTTC.

This chain links TRBV11-3 with TRBJ2-7; D is possibly TRBD1 (5 bases). V lost 5 bases to trimming and J lost 0 bases, with 14 bases between them. This CDR3 spans 15 amino acids. Germline values: CDR1 SGHNT, CDR2 YENEEA. The CDR3 DNA is TGTGCCAGCAGCCAGGGAAGGGCCAGCTCCTACGAGCAGTACTTC. Its translation: CASSQGRASSYEQYF.

A note on this clone: An end of the junction differs from the germline gene, which may be a read error. The chain combines TRBV6-5 with TRBJ1-6; D gene ambiguous. The V gene's germline CDR1 is MNHEY and CDR2 SVGAGI. CDR3 size: 15 residues. CDR3 amino acids: CASSYLLAGSSSLHF. In DNA form, the CDR3 reads TGTGCCAGCAGTTACCTACTTGCTGGGAGTTCATCCCTCCACTTT.

The chain links TRBV2 to TRBJ2-5; 12 bases are a match to TRBD2. CDR1 and CDR2 (germline): SNHLY, FYNNEI. The CDR3 contains 13 residues. V shed 6 bases and J 11 bases; nucleotides not matched to a gene: 7. CDR3 region: CASSSRTSGEQYF. CDR3 nucleotides: TGTGCCAGCAGCTCCCGGACTAGCGGGGAGCAGTACTTC.

The CDR3 bases are TGTGCCAGCAGTCTGCGGGTCTTAGGGGCCTACAATGAGCAGTTCTTC. It specifies CASSLRVLGAYNEQFF. This chain connects TRBV27 to TRBJ2-1; either TRBD1 or TRBD2 may fit D (5 bases each). The CDR3 sequence is 16 residues long. The V gene lost 5 bases and the J gene lost 2 bases, with 16 bases spanning the gap. CDR1 MNHEY and CDR2 SMNVEV come from the germline V gene (reference sequence).

V usage is TRBV4-1 and J usage is TRBJ1-2; 8 nucleotides align to TRBD1. The J segment lost 1 base and the V segment lost 4 bases, leaving 5 bases of the junction unmatched. CDR1 is MGHRA and CDR2 is YSYEKL in the germline V gene. The CDR3 runs to 15 residues. CDR3 in amino acids: CASSPQGAFNYGYTF. The CDR3 DNA sequence: TGCGCCAGCAGCCCGCAGGGGGCATTTAACTATGGCTACACCTTC.

The chain is built from TRBV10-3 and TRBJ2-3, with D hard to call. Trimming left V 3 bases short and J 3 bases short, with 7 bases between. Germline CDR1 and CDR2: ENHRY and SYGVKD. The CDR3 runs to 13 residues. The CDR3 loop reads CAISDTQTDTQYF. The CDR3 region has the DNA TGTGCCATCAGTGATACGCAAACAGATACGCAGTATTTT.

Only a few counts were recorded for this clone. J is TRBJ1-5 and V is TRBV6-5; the D gene is possibly TRBD1 (5 bases). From germline, CDR1 is MNHEY and CDR2 SVGAGI. CDR3 length: 14 amino acids. V was cut by 10 bases and J by 4 bases, with 17 bases left in between. As DNA, the CDR3 is TGTGCCACATCTCACGGGACGGTGAATCAGCCCCAGCATTTT. Amino acids: CATSHGTVNQPQHF.

CDR3 DNA: TGTGCCAGCAGTCGACAGGGGTCTGGTAACTATGGCTACACCTTC. This translates into CASSRQGSGNYGYTF. This rearrangement joins TRBV6-6 to TRBJ1-2; 8 nucleotides match TRBD1. V was clipped by 5 bases and J by 1 base; unmatched bases: 6. CDR1 is MNHNY and CDR2 is SVGAGI in the germline V gene (reference sequence). The CDR3 spans 15 residues.

This sequence joins TRBV27 and TRBJ1-6; the D gene is possibly TRBD1 (5 bases). In germline, CDR1 is MNHEY, CDR2 SMNVEV (reference sequence). V shed 6 bases and J shed 6 bases, with 15 bases lying between them. The CDR3 spans 15 residues. The CDR3 DNA reads as TGTGCCAGCAGGATGGGGGGACCTAGTAATTCACCCCTCCACTTT. Its protein product is CASRMGGPSNSPLHF.

The V gene is TRBV6-1, the J gene TRBJ2-1, with a weak D call TRBD1 (6 bases). Germline CDR1 MNHNS, CDR2 SASEGT. The V end lost 4 bases, the J end lost 0 bases, and 13 bases lay between the germline ends. This CDR3 is 16 amino acids long. CDR3 sequence reads: CASSGMLGGSYNEQFF. CDR3 DNA: TGTGCCAGCAGTGGAATGCTAGGGGGCTCCTACAATGAGCAGTTCTTC.

J is TRBJ1-6 and V is TRBV7-2; TRBD1 is a possible D gene (5 bases). V was pared by 5 bases and J by 13 bases, with 12 bases between. The CDR3 is made up of 12 amino acids. The germline CDR1 and CDR2 sequences are SGHTA and FQGNSA. This CDR3 reads CASSLERGPLHF. The CDR3 DNA sequence: TGTGCCAGCAGCCTTGAAAGGGGTCCCCTCCACTTT.

This clone appeared once. V and J are TRBV5-1 and TRBJ1-6; 9 bases fit TRBD1. V shed 4 bases, J shed 10 bases, and the junction held 3 bases outside the gene matches. In germline, CDR1 is SGHRS, CDR2 YFSETQ. There are 13 residues in the CDR3. This chain's CDR3 is CASSLGQGSPLHF. The CDR3 coding sequence is TGCGCCAGCAGCCTTGGACAGGGGTCACCCCTCCACTTT.

The CDR3: CASSSPASGRYYEQYF. In DNA form, the CDR3 reads TGTGCCAGCAGCTCGCCAGCTAGCGGGAGGTATTACGAGCAGTACTTC. The rearrangement links TRBV7-2 to TRBJ2-7; 11 nucleotides align to TRBD2. The CDR3 spans 16 residues. CDR1 and CDR2 (germline): SGHTA, FQGNSA. V shed 4 bases and J 4 bases; nucleotides not matched to a gene: 9.

The rearrangement joins TRBV10-3 to TRBJ2-7, with D perhaps assigned TRBD1 or TRBD2 (5 bases each). Germline values: CDR1 ENHRY, CDR2 SYGVKD. V lost 9 bases and J lost 2, with 11 bases in between. This CDR3 has 12 amino acids. The DNA of the CDR3 is TGTGCCATAGGGACGGAGGCCTACGAGCAGTACTTC. It encodes CAIGTEAYEQYF.

The chain carries TRBV10-1 and TRBJ2-3; the match to TRBD2 covers 7 bases. The CDR3 sequence is 17 residues long. The V and J ends lost 4 bases and 2 bases, in that order; junction bases with no gene match: 12. Germline CDR1 is WNHNN and CDR2 is SYGVQD (reference sequence). The CDR3 sequence is CASSGLLAYTSTDTQYF. In nucleotides, the CDR3 is TGCGCCAGCAGTGGGCTACTAGCGTACACGTCCACAGATACGCAGTATTTT.

V gene TRBV28 combines with J gene TRBJ1-4; D is unresolved. Germline CDR1 reads MDHEN; CDR2 reads SYDVKM. The CDR3 has 13 residues. V gave up 3 bases and J gave up 4 bases, with 6 bases separating them. CDR3 sequence reads: CASSFGRNEKLFF. CDR3 nucleotide sequence: TGTGCCAGCAGTTTCGGGCGTAATGAAAAACTGTTTTTT.